These 6 T cell receptor beta chains originate from one sample sequenced in a study of T cells after posttransplantation cyclophosphamide. Sequencing used immunoSEQ multiplex PCR; TCRdb keeps in-frame clones, though not all of them. The sample includes over 6,500 clones, none of them occurring once. A marrow graft followed busulfan-fludarabine conditioning, with cyclophosphamide on days +3 and +4. Sequenced material: PBMCs, taken after allogeneic stem cell transplant with posttransplant cyclophosphamide. These receptor sequences come from a male patient aged 50 to 59 who received an allogeneic stem cell transplant from an unrelated donor, was CMV-positive, and had acute GVHD only. A share of the T cells may be of graft donor origin.

This clone was recorded a few times. The rearrangement uses TRBV14 and TRBJ2-5, with 10 nucleotides matching TRBD2. The DNA end is more similar to TRBJ2-7, so the J call may be wrong. CDR1 and CDR2 from the germline V gene are SGHDN and FVKESK. The CDR3 length is 14 residues. CDR3 sequence reads: CASSLLAGAYEQYF. CDR3 bases: TGTGCCAGCAGCCTTCTAGCGGGAGCATACGAGCAGTACTTC.

This clone was seen a handful of times. V and J are TRBV29-1 and TRBJ2-3, with D perhaps matching TRBD2 (5 bases). The V and J ends lost 6 bases and 4 bases respectively, with 29 bases between them. Germline V gene data show CDR1 as SQVTM and CDR2 as ANQGSEA. This CDR3 has 18 residues. CDR3 DNA: TGCAGCGTCACTTGGTGGAGCGGTGGTGCGTTTTTAGCAGATACGCAGTATTTT. It yields the protein CSVTWWSGGAFLADTQYF.

The table lists this clone with many counts. The chain couples TRBV28 to TRBJ2-2; TRBD2 aligns across 8 bases. The CDR3 spans 15 residues. Looked up from germline, CDR1 is MDHEN and CDR2 is SYDVKM. V shed 6 bases, J shed 9 bases, and the junction held 12 bases outside the gene matches. The CDR3 DNA follows: TGTGCCAGCAGCAGGATAGCGGGACTCACGAGGGAGCTGTTTTTT. Residues: CASSRIAGLTRELFF.

In its sample, this clone is hyperexpanded (1% or more). V usage is TRBV13 and J usage is TRBJ2-3; D is unresolved. Germline CDR1 PRHDT, CDR2 FYEKMQ (reference sequence). The CDR3 length is 13 residues. V was clipped by 4 bases and J by 6 bases, with 11 bases between them. The CDR3 bases are TGTGCCAGCAGCTCGCCCCCTAAGGATACGCAGTATTTT. It encodes CASSSPPKDTQYF.

The V and J genes are TRBV18 and TRBJ1-2, with D maybe TRBD1 (5 bases). Germline V gene data show CDR1 as KGHSH and CDR2 as LQKENI. This CDR3 has 13 residues. The ends were cut back, 6 bases at V and 13 bases at J, with 21 bases in the middle. The CDR3 loop is CASSQEQGSRITF. Written as DNA, the CDR3 is TGTGCCAGCTCCCAGGAGCAGGGCTCCAGGATCACCTTC.

This clone was seen ten or more times. J is TRBJ2-3 and V is TRBV27, with 10 positions matching TRBD2. The CDR3 contains 14 residues. V lost 8 bases and J lost 3; bases outside the gene matches: 5. Germline assignment: CDR1 MNHEY and CDR2 SMNVEV (reference sequence). CDR3 residues: CASGLAGDTDTQYF. The CDR3 coding sequence is TGTGCCAGCGGCCTAGCGGGGGATACAGATACGCAGTATTTT.